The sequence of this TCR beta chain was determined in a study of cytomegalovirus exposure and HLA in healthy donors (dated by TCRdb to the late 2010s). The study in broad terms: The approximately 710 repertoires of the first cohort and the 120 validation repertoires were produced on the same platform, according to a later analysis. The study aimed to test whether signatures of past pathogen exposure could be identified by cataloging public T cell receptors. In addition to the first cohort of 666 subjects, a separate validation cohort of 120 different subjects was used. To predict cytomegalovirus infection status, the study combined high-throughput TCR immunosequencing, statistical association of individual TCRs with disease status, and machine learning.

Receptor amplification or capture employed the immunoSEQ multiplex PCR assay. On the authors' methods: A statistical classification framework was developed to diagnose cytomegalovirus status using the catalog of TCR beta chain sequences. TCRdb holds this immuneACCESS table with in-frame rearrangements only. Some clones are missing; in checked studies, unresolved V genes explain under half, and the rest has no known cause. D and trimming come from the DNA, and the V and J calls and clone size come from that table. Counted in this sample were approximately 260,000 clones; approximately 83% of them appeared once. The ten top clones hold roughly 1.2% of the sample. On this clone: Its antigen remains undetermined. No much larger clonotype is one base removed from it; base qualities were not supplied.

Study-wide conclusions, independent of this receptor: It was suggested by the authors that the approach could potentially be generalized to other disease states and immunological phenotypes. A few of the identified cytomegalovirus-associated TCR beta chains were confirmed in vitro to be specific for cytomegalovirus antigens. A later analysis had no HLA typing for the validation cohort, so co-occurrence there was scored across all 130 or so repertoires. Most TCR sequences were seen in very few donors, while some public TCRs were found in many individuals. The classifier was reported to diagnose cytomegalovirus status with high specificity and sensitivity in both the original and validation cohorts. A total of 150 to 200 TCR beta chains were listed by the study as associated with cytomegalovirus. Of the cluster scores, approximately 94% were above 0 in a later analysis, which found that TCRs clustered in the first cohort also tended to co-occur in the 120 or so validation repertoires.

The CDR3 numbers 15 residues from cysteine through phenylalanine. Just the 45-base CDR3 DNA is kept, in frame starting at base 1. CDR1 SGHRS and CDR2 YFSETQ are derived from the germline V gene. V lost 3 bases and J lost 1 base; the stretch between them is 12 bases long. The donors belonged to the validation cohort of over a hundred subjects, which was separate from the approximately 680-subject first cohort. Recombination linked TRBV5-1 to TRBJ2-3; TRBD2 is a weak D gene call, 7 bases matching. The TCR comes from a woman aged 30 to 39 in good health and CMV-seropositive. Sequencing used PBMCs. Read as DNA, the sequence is TGCGCCAGCAGCTACGACGGGGGGCGCACAGATACGCAGTATTTT. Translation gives CASSYDGGRTDTQYF.